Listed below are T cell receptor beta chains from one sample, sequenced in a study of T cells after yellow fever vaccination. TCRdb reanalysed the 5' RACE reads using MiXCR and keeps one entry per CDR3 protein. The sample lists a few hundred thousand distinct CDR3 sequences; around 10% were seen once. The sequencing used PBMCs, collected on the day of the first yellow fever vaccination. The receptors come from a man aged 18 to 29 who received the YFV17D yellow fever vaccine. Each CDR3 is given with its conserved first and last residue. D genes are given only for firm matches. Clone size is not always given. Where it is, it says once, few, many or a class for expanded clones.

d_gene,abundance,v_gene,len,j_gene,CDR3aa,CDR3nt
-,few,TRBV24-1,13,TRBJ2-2,CATGGPNTGELFF,TGTGCCACTGGGGGACCTAACACCGGGGAGCTGTTTTTT
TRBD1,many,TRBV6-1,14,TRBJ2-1,CASRAGTANNEQFF,TGTGCCAGCAGAGCCGGGACAGCAAACAATGAGCAGTTCTTC
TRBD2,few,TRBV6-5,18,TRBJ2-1,CASSYVASGGAWDNEQFF,TGTGCCAGCAGTTACGTGGCTAGCGGGGGGGCATGGGACAATGAGCAGTTCTTC
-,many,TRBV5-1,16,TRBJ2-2,CASSLNVPPNTGELFF,TGCGCCAGCAGCTTAAATGTCCCTCCGAACACCGGGGAGCTGTTTTTT
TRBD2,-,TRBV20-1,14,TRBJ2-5,CSAGRLAGEETQYF,TGCAGTGCCGGCCGACTAGCGGGGGAGGAGACCCAGTACTTC
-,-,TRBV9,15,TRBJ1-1,CASSVGGGSPTEAFF,TGTGCCAGCAGCGTAGGAGGAGGGTCCCCCACTGAAGCTTTCTTT
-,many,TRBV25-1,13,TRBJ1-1,CASLSLGNTEAFF,TGTGCCAGTCTCAGCCTGGGGAATACTGAAGCTTTCTTT
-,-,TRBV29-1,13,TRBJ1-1,CSVEKKMQTEAFF,TGCAGCGTTGAAAAAAAAATGCAAACTGAAGCTTTCTTT
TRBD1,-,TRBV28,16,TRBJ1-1,CASSYPLGQGRTEAFF,TGTGCCAGCAGTTACCCCCTTGGACAGGGAAGGACTGAAGCTTTCTTT
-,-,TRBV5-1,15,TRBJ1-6,CASSPALAGTSPLHF,TGCGCCAGCAGCCCTGCTCTCGCAGGGACATCACCCCTCCACTTT
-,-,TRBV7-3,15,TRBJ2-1,CASSLNGGGQNEQFF,TGTGCCAGCAGCTTAAATGGGGGGGGACAGAATGAGCAGTTCTTC
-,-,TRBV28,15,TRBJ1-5,CASSLGGGDHQPQHF,TGTGCCAGCAGCCTAGGGGGGGGTGACCATCAGCCCCAGCATTTT
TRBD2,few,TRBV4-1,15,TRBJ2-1,CASSQTAGGRNEQFF,TGCGCCAGCAGCCAAACAGCGGGGGGCCGGAATGAGCAGTTCTTC
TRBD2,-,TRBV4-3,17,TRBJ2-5,CASSQGRSSGGAETQYF,TGCGCCAGCAGCCAAGGCCGATCTAGCGGGGGGGCAGAGACCCAGTACTTC
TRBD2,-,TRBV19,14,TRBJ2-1,CASSLAGKYNEQFF,TGTGCCAGTAGTCTAGCGGGAAAGTACAATGAGCAGTTCTTC
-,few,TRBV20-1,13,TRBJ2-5,CSVDRDLQETQYF,TGCAGTGTAGATCGGGACCTCCAAGAGACCCAGTACTTC
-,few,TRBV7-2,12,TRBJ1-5,CASSFFTQPQHF,TGTGCCAGCAGCTTTTTCACGCAGCCCCAGCATTTT
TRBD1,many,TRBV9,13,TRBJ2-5,CASSVDRGETQYF,TGTGCCAGCAGCGTAGACAGGGGAGAGACCCAGTACTTC
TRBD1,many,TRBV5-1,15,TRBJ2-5,CASSLLGTGRETQYF,TGCGCCAGCAGCTTGCTAGGGACAGGGCGGGAGACCCAGTACTTC
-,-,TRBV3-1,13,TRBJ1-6,CASRRGNISPLHF,TGTGCCAGCCGCCGGGGGAACATTTCACCCCTCCACTTT
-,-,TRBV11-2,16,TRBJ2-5,CASSLDVWGNQETQYF,TGTGCCAGCAGCTTAGATGTTTGGGGAAACCAAGAGACCCAGTACTTC
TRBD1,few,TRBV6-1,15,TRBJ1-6,CASSRQGPKDSPLHF,TGTGCCAGCAGTCGACAGGGGCCTAAGGATTCACCCCTCCACTTT
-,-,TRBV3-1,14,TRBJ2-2,CASSQDGNTGELFF,TGTGCCAGCAGCCAAGATGGCAACACCGGGGAGCTGTTTTTT
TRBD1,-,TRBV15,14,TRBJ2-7,CATSRDRTGSEQYF,TGTGCCACCAGCAGAGATCGGACAGGCTCCGAGCAGTACTTC
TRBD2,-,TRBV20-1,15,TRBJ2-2,CSSIAGGTNTGELFF,TGCAGTTCTATAGCGGGGGGAACGAACACCGGGGAGCTGTTTTTT
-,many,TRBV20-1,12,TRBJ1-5,CSARDGNQPQHF,TGCAGTGCTAGAGATGGCAATCAGCCCCAGCATTTT
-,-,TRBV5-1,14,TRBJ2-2,CASRASLAPGELFF,TGCGCCAGCAGGGCGAGTCTAGCACCCGGGGAGCTGTTTTTT
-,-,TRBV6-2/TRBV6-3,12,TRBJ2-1,CASSASFHEQFF,TGTGCCAGCAGTGCTAGTTTTCATGAGCAGTTCTTC
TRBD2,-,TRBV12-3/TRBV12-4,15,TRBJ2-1,CASSWGGIRYNEQFF,TGTGCCAGCAGTTGGGGGGGGATCCGCTACAATGAGCAGTTCTTC
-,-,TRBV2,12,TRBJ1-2,CARPRDIGGYTF,TGTGCCAGACCGAGGGACATTGGGGGCTACACCTTC
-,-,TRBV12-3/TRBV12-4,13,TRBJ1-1,CASSLRAGGEAFF,TGTGCCAGCAGTTTAAGGGCCGGAGGTGAAGCTTTCTTT
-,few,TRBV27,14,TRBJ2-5,CASSSLDTVETQYF,TGTGCCAGCAGTTCCCTGGACACAGTAGAGACCCAGTACTTC
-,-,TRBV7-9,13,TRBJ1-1,CASSLDYNTEAFF,TGTGCCAGCAGCTTAGACTATAACACTGAAGCTTTCTTT
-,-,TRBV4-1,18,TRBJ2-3,CASSPKRGFLPSTDTQYF,TGCGCCAGCAGCCCGAAGAGGGGGTTTCTCCCCTCCACAGATACGCAGTATTTT
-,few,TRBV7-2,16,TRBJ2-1,CASSSTQGGPRDEQFF,TGTGCCAGCAGCTCCACCCAGGGCGGCCCCAGGGATGAGCAGTTCTTC
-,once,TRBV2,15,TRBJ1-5,CASRRRVTSHTPQHF,TGTGCCAGCAGGAGACGGGTAACCTCCCATACGCCCCAGCATTTT
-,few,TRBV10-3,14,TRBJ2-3,CAISGQLSTDTQYF,TGTGCCATCAGCGGACAGTTAAGCACAGATACGCAGTATTTT
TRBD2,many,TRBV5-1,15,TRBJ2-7,CASSLASGGSYEQYF,TGCGCCAGCAGCTTGGCTAGCGGGGGCTCCTACGAGCAGTACTTC
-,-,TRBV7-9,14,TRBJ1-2,CASSYDDGDYGYTF,TGTGCCAGCAGCTACGATGACGGCGACTATGGCTACACCTTC
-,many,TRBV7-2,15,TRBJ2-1,CASSFQTGSGVEQFF,TGTGCCAGCAGCTTCCAGACGGGGTCGGGGGTTGAGCAGTTCTTC
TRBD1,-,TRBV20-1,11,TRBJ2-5,CSVDRGETQYF,TGCAGTGTGGACAGGGGGGAGACCCAGTACTTC
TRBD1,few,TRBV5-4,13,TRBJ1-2,CASSLDRYYGYTF,TGTGCCAGCAGCCTGGACAGGTATTACGGCTACACCTTC
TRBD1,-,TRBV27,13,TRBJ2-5,CASSLWDRETQYF,TGTGCCAGCAGTTTATGGGACAGGGAGACCCAGTACTTC
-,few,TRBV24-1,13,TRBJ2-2,CATSDFAGGELFF,TGTGCCACCAGTGATTTTGCGGGCGGGGAGCTGTTTTTT
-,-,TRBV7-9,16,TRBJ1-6,CASSSQGSSYNSPLHF,TGTGCCAGCAGCTCGCAAGGGAGCTCCTATAATTCACCCCTCCACTTT
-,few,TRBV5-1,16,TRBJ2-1,CASSAYVEISYNEQFF,TGCGCCAGCAGCGCCTACGTCGAAATCTCCTACAATGAGCAGTTCTTC
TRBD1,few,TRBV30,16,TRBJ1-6,CAWSRTGTGTNSPLHF,TGTGCCTGGAGTAGAACCGGGACAGGGACGAATTCACCCCTCCACTTT
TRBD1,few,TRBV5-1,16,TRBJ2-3,CASSLTRDRYTDTQYF,TGCGCCAGCAGCTTGACCCGGGACAGGTACACAGATACGCAGTATTTT
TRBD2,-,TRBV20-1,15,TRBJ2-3,CSARRLAGHTDTQYF,TGCAGTGCTAGGAGACTAGCGGGGCACACAGATACGCAGTATTTT
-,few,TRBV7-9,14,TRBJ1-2,CASSSVAVFYGYTF,TGTGCCAGCAGCTCGGTAGCAGTCTTTTATGGCTACACCTTC
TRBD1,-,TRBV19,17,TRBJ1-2,CASSMSPGQGANYGYTF,TGTGCCAGTAGTATGAGTCCGGGACAGGGTGCTAACTATGGCTACACCTTC
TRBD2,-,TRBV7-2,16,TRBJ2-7,CASNRRGGGSSYEQYF,TGTGCCAGCAACCGCCGTGGGGGGGGGTCCTCCTACGAGCAGTACTTC
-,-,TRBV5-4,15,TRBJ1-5,CASSFGGSHNQPQHF,TGTGCCAGCAGCTTCGGAGGGTCCCACAATCAGCCCCAGCATTTT
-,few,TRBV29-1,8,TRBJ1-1,CSVERAFF,TGCAGCGTTGAACGAGCTTTCTTT
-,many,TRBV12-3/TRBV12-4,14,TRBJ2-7,CASSLGQDLYEQYF,TGTGCCAGCAGTTTGGGGCAGGACTTATACGAGCAGTACTTC